Listed below are T cell receptor beta chains from one sample, sequenced in a study of Ad26.COV2.S vaccination and SARS-CoV-2 variants. Profiling relied on immunoSEQ multiplex PCR, and the TCRdb table lists in-frame clones only, not all of them. The table records roughly 680,000 clones, around 89% of them present only once. The specimen was peripheral blood, collected in a trial of Ad26.COV2.S vaccine versus placebo. These TCRs come from a person aged 18-60 years who received the Ad26.COV2.S COVID-19 vaccine or a placebo. Each CDR3 is given with its conserved first and last residue. Fields, in order: V gene, clone size, J gene, CDR3 protein. Expanded clones are given a class, and other clones once, few, many or no size at all.

V: TRBV7-9
size: .
J: TRBJ2-1
CDR3: CASSLERAYGEQFF

V: TRBV6-1
size: once
J: TRBJ2-6
CDR3: CASSGAIGTGGSGANVLTF

V: TRBV21-1
size: .
J: TRBJ2-1
CDR3: CASSLREGNNEQFF

V: TRBV6-5
size: .
J: TRBJ1-4
CDR3: CASSLGITNEKLFF

V: TRBV5-1
size: .
J: TRBJ1-1
CDR3: CASSLPGSEAFF

V: TRBV7-3
size: few
J: TRBJ2-7
CDR3: CASSFGQNYEQYF

V: TRBV5-1
size: .
J: TRBJ2-3
CDR3: CASSLGDRYSTDTQYF

V: TRBV5-6
size: .
J: TRBJ2-2
CDR3: CASSLYGGELFF

V: TRBV6-5
size: .
J: TRBJ2-1
CDR3: CASSRQSYYNEQFF

V: TRBV19
size: .
J: TRBJ1-5
CDR3: CASSTTGTGVPQHF

V: TRBV19
size: .
J: TRBJ2-3
CDR3: CASSSWTRDTQYF

V: TRBV7-2
size: .
J: TRBJ2-1
CDR3: CASSFRPGYNEQFF

V: TRBV5-4
size: .
J: TRBJ1-4
CDR3: CASSFGTGEKLFF

V: TRBV10-2
size: .
J: TRBJ1-2
CDR3: CASRGQGASGYTF

V: TRBV6-6
size: .
J: TRBJ2-3
CDR3: CASSQTSGRAADTQYF

V: TRBV5-4
size: .
J: TRBJ1-5
CDR3: CASSLGPEGDQPQHF

V: TRBV6-5
size: .
J: TRBJ2-3
CDR3: CASRGRDRGEDTQYF

V: TRBV4-3
size: .
J: TRBJ1-6
CDR3: CASSQDIGQFEGTLHF

V: TRBV3-1/TRBV3-2
size: .
J: TRBJ1-5
CDR3: CASSQESGAGQPQHF

V: TRBV13
size: once
J: TRBJ2-1
CDR3: CASSQTGTTHYNEQFF

V: TRBV6-6
size: .
J: TRBJ1-5
CDR3: CASSPTGDRQPQHF

V: TRBV5-5
size: .
J: TRBJ2-5
CDR3: CASSYGTSGVPYQETQYF

V: TRBV6-5
size: .
J: TRBJ1-1
CDR3: CASTDGSANTEAFF

V: TRBV5-1
size: .
J: TRBJ1-1
CDR3: CASSLVNMDTEAFF

V: TRBV25-1
size: .
J: TRBJ1-2
CDR3: CASSPGQYGYTF

V: TRBV7-3
size: .
J: TRBJ2-7
CDR3: CASSLDQGTGSYEQYF

V: TRBV12-3/TRBV12-4
size: .
J: TRBJ2-7
CDR3: CASSLPGYYEQYF

V: TRBV10-3
size: .
J: TRBJ2-3
CDR3: CAISGFSDTQYF